The next 32 T cell receptor beta chains were all read from a single sample in a study of blood T cell repertoires in COVID-19. Sequencing used immunoSEQ multiplex PCR; TCRdb keeps in-frame clones, though not all of them. The repertoire holds 200,000 to 250,000 clones, with more than 75% as singletons. Material for sequencing was peripheral blood. These TCRs come from a human donor in a cohort sampled during active COVID-19.

This clone was seen a few times. J is TRBJ1-6 and V is TRBV6-6; D not certain. CDR1 MNHNY and CDR2 SVGAGI come from the germline V gene (reference sequence). This CDR3 region has 14 residues. Trimming removed 2 bases at V and 8 bases at J, with 10 bases between. The CDR3 sequence: CASSYGHPDSPLHF. In DNA form, the CDR3 reads TGTGCCAGCAGTTACGGGCACCCCGATTCACCCCTCCACTTT.

The chain has TRBV3-1 (or the pseudogene TRBV3-2) and TRBJ1-2; TRBD1 agrees at 8 bases. CDR3 size: 17 residues. Germline CDR1 and CDR2: LGHDT and YNNKEL (reference sequence). The junction had 10 bases not matched to a gene; V was cut back by 0 bases and J by 4 bases. The CDR3 spells CASSQDIGQGLPYGYTF. CDR3 DNA: TGTGCCAGCAGCCAAGATATCGGACAGGGTCTTCCCTATGGCTACACCTTC.

This chain uses TRBV5-8 with TRBJ2-2; 7 bases agree with TRBD1. This CDR3 has 17 residues. Germline CDR1 and CDR2: SGHTS and YDEGEE. Unmatched junction bases numbered 9, after V lost 1 base and J lost 3 bases. This CDR3 reads CASSLRFTGADTGELFF. The DNA of the CDR3 is TGTGCCAGCAGCTTGCGATTCACAGGGGCGGACACCGGGGAGCTGTTTTTT.

This clone showed up just a few times. The chain is built from TRBV14 and TRBJ2-1, with D possibly matching TRBD2 (5 bases). CDR3 length equals 13 residues. CDR1 and CDR2 (germline): SGHDN, FVKESK. V was trimmed by 0 bases and J by 9 bases, leaving 9 bases between them. The CDR3 DNA sequence: TGTGCCAGCAGCCAAGAGGAGGACGGTGAGCAGTTCTTC. It encodes CASSQEEDGEQFF.

This chain joins TRBV3-1 (or the pseudogene TRBV3-2) and TRBJ2-4; 10 bases match TRBD2. Germline V gene sequence: CDR1 LGHDT, CDR2 YNNKEL (reference sequence). The CDR3 is 13 residues long. V shed 4 bases and J 7 bases; nucleotides not matched to a gene: 1. The chain's CDR3 is CASSPGLANIQYF. CDR3 nucleotides: TGTGCCAGCAGCCCGGGACTAGCGAACATTCAGTACTTC.

The gene calls are TRBV6-2 or TRBV6-3 and TRBJ2-5; D gene ambiguous. The CDR3 is made up of 13 amino acids. Between the trimmed V and J ends, which lost 2 bases and 5 bases, there was a span of 9 bases. Germline loops: CDR1 MNHEY, CDR2 SVGEGT. Here the CDR3 reads CASSYGLRETQYF. The DNA of the CDR3 is TGTGCCAGCAGTTACGGCCTGAGGGAGACCCAGTACTTC.

The chain combines TRBV3-1 (or the pseudogene TRBV3-2) with TRBJ1-5, with a tentative D call TRBD1 (6 bases). CDR1 and CDR2 from the germline V gene are LGHDT and YNNKEL (reference sequence). Trimming shortened V by 4 bases and J by 10 bases, and 11 bases separated the two germline ends. CDR3 length: 12 residues. Here the CDR3 reads CASSLGQLPQHF. CDR3 nucleotide sequence: TGTGCCAGCAGCCTTGGACAGCTCCCCCAGCATTTT.

The chain employs TRBV19 and TRBJ2-3, with 7 bases aligning to TRBD2. Germline CDR1 and CDR2: LNHDA and SQIVND (reference sequence). This CDR3 has 14 amino acids. The ends lost 2 bases at V and 2 bases at J; junction bases unmatched: 1. As DNA, the CDR3 is TGTGCCAGTAGTATACGGGAGGACACAGATACGCAGTATTTT. It is translated as CASSIREDTDTQYF.

The V call is TRBV4-1, the J call TRBJ2-5; D possibly corresponds to TRBD2 (6 bases). Trimming cost V 6 bases and J 4 bases, with 18 bases left between them. The V gene's germline CDR1 is MGHRA and CDR2 YSYEKL. CDR3 length equals 15 residues. The DNA for the CDR3 is TGCGCCAGCAGTCCAGCCGGGAACGGGAGAGAGACCCAGTACTTC. This translates into CASSPAGNGRETQYF.

This clone has just a few counts. The CDR3 coding sequence is TGTGCCAGCAGCCAAGATCCCGGGACAGGGTCCCACGAGCAGTACTTC. It yields the protein CASSQDPGTGSHEQYF. The chain couples TRBV4-2 to TRBJ2-7; 9 bases line up with TRBD1. The germline V gene encodes CDR1 LGHNA and CDR2 YNFKEQ. The CDR3 length is 16 residues. The junction had 8 bases not matched to a gene; V was cut back by 0 bases and J by 5 bases.

The V call is TRBV24-1, the J call TRBJ2-3; maybe TRBD2 (5 bases). Between the trimmed V and J ends, which lost 2 bases and 2 bases, there was a span of 16 bases. The CDR3 has 17 amino acids. Per the germline V gene, CDR1 is KGHDR and CDR2 is SFDVKD. Here the CDR3 DNA reads TGTGCCACCAGTGATTCCCCTTATGGAGGCTTCACAGATACGCAGTATTTT. This sequence encodes CATSDSPYGGFTDTQYF.

The chain links TRBV2 to TRBJ2-7, with D possibly TRBD2 on 6 matching bases. Trimming stripped 5 bases from V and 7 bases from J, with 18 bases between. This CDR3 is 14 amino acids long. The V gene's germline CDR1 is SNHLY and CDR2 FYNNEI. The CDR3 protein is CASSKRDFLGEQYF. CDR3 sequence (DNA): TGTGCCAGCAGTAAACGGGACTTCCTTGGGGAGCAGTACTTC.

The genes are TRBV27 and TRBJ1-1, with TRBD1 identical over 7 bases. Trimming cost V 5 bases and J 3 bases; bases outside gene matches: 9. CDR1 MNHEY and CDR2 SMNVEV come from the germline V gene (reference sequence). CDR3 length: 15 amino acids. This CDR3 is CASSGQATRDTEAFF. CDR3 DNA sequence: TGTGCCAGCAGTGGACAGGCTACGAGGGACACTGAAGCTTTCTTT.

The rearrangement joins TRBV6-4 to TRBJ1-5, with D maybe TRBD1 (6 bases). The germline gives CDR1 MRHNA, CDR2 SNTAGT. Trimming cost V 6 bases and J 7 bases, with 13 bases left between them. The CDR3 has 13 amino acids. The CDR3 reads CASSPGTRQPQHF. CDR3 nucleotide sequence: TGTGCCAGCAGCCCAGGGACACGACAGCCCCAGCATTTT.

V usage is TRBV28 and J usage is TRBJ1-5; D is possibly TRBD1 (6 bases). With 6 bases removed from V and 1 base from J, the gap between germline ends came to 19 bases. The CDR3 has 17 amino acids. Germline V lookup: CDR1 MDHEN, CDR2 SYDVKM. CDR3 region: CASSPSWGGLSNQPQHF. The CDR3 region has the DNA TGTGCCAGCAGCCCTTCGTGGGGGGGGCTGAGCAATCAGCCCCAGCATTTT. The whole variable domain, remainder taken from reference TRBV28 and TRBJ1-5, is DVKVTQSSRYLVKRTGEKVFLECVQDMDHENMFWYRQDPGLGLRLIYFSYDVKMKEKGDIPEGYSVSREKKERFSLILESASTNQTSMYLCASSPSWGGLSNQPQHFGDGTRLSIL.

The sample holds one count of this clone. CDR3 in amino acids: CASSPGQPQYEQYF. The CDR3 bases are TGTGCCAGCAGCCCAGGACAGCCCCAATACGAGCAGTACTTC. J is TRBJ2-7 and V is TRBV2; weak D call: TRBD1 (6 bases). Germline values: CDR1 SNHLY, CDR2 FYNNEI. The V end was cut by 6 bases, the J end by 4 bases, with 16 bases between. CDR3 size: 14 residues.

The CDR3 spells CASSLRGGVGDTQYF. The DNA for the CDR3 is TGCGCCAGCAGCTTACGCGGGGGAGTTGGAGATACGCAGTATTTT. The V call is TRBV5-1, the J call TRBJ2-3; 7 positions match TRBD2. This CDR3 is built from 15 residues. Germline V gene sequence: CDR1 SGHRS, CDR2 YFSETQ. Losses at the gene ends were 2 bases for V and 5 bases for J; bases not matched to a gene: 8.

In regard to this clone: Relative to the germline gene, one junction end is altered; a read error may explain this. The rearrangement links TRBV30 to TRBJ2-7, with 8 bases that match TRBD1. This CDR3 has 11 amino acids. CDR1 is GTSNPN, CDR2 SVGIG, per germline (reference sequence). CDR3 sequence (DNA): TGTGCCTGGAGTGTGGGGGACAGGAATAGCTTC. Residues: CAWSVGDRNSF.

The V gene is TRBV28, the J gene TRBJ2-1; TRBD2 is a possible D gene (6 bases). Germline values: CDR1 MDHEN, CDR2 SYDVKM. V lost 3 bases and J 5 bases, leaving 11 bases between the germline ends. The CDR3 consists of 14 residues. The CDR3 DNA is TGTGCCAGCAGTTTGGCGGGACCACACAATGAGCAGTTCTTC. Translation gives CASSLAGPHNEQFF.

CDR3 sequence (DNA): TGTGCCAGCAGTTTCGGTAGCGGGACGGCGTACGAGCAGTACTTC. It encodes CASSFGSGTAYEQYF. The chain combines TRBV27 with TRBJ2-7; 8 bases agree with TRBD2. In germline, CDR1 is MNHEY, CDR2 SMNVEV (reference sequence). J gave up 4 bases and V 3 bases, and 8 bases lay outside the gene matches. The CDR3 contains 15 residues.

The chain links TRBV6-6 to TRBJ1-4, with 7 bases fitting TRBD1. The V and J ends lost 8 bases and 7 bases, in that order; junction bases with no gene match: 7. Looked up from germline, CDR1 is MNHNY and CDR2 is SVGAGI (reference sequence). CDR3 length: 13 residues. Here the CDR3 reads CASRRDSREKLFF. CDR3 bases: TGTGCCAGCCGGAGGGACAGCCGTGAAAAACTGTTTTTT.

This chain uses TRBV7-2 with TRBJ2-1; D perhaps matches TRBD2 (6 bases). The germline gives CDR1 SGHTA, CDR2 FQGNSA. Trimming removed 5 bases at V and 1 base at J, with 12 bases between. The CDR3 is 15 amino acids. DNA of the CDR3: TGTGCCAGCAGCGAGAGACTAGAATCCTACAATGAGCAGTTCTTC. Its protein is CASSERLESYNEQFF.

The CDR3 DNA reads TGTGCCAGTGCGCCGCGGGAGCCGGAGCTGGCAGATACGCAGTATTTT. Residues: CASAPREPELADTQYF. The rearrangement uses TRBV27 and TRBJ2-3; 7 bases line up with TRBD2. The CDR3 contains 16 residues. The germline V gene encodes CDR1 MNHEY and CDR2 SMNVEV (reference sequence). The ends lost 9 bases at V and 4 bases at J; junction bases unmatched: 16.

The CDR3: CASRVEGAGNTIYF. The CDR3 nucleotides are TGCGCCAGCAGAGTGGAGGGAGCTGGAAACACCATATATTTT. The chain recombines TRBV5-1 with TRBJ1-3; D call uncertain. V was cut by 5 bases and J by 2 bases, with 11 bases left in between. This CDR3 spans 14 amino acids. The V gene's germline CDR1 is SGHRS and CDR2 YFSETQ.

J is TRBJ1-5 and V is TRBV2; D is unresolved. Germline CDR1 and CDR2: SNHLY and FYNNEI. CDR3 length equals 14 residues. V lost 4 bases to trimming and J lost 1 base, with 8 bases between them. CDR3 sequence (DNA): TGTGCCAGCAGTGGTTCAGAAAGCAATCAGCCCCAGCATTTT. This sequence encodes CASSGSESNQPQHF.

The rearrangement joins TRBV6-6 to TRBJ1-2, with 8 bases that match TRBD1. This CDR3 comprises 13 residues. Germline V gene data show CDR1 as MNHNY and CDR2 as SVGAGI (reference sequence). Trimming cost V 4 bases and J 8 bases; bases outside gene matches: 6. The CDR3 protein is CASSFPDRDGYTF. DNA of the CDR3: TGTGCCAGCAGTTTCCCGGACAGGGACGGCTACACCTTC.

This chain connects TRBV5-1 to TRBJ2-7, with a weak D call TRBD1 (6 bases). Trimming removed 1 base at V and 1 base at J, with 12 bases between. The germline gives CDR1 SGHRS, CDR2 YFSETQ. The CDR3 is 15 residues long. Here the CDR3 reads CASSLWGLASYEQYF. CDR3 DNA sequence: TGCGCCAGCAGCTTGTGGGGGCTTGCGTCCTACGAGCAGTACTTC.

The rearrangement uses TRBV4-3 and TRBJ1-4; perhaps TRBD1 as D (5 bases). CDR1 is LGHNA, CDR2 YSLEER, per germline. The CDR3 is 16 residues long. V was pared by 8 bases and J by 7 bases, with 23 bases between. This chain's CDR3 is CASSPSAGVVGEKLFF. CDR3 bases: TGCGCCAGCTCCCCCTCGGCGGGGGTGGTGGGTGAAAAACTGTTTTTT.

This clone has more than one count but fewer than ten. The chain carries TRBV4-3 and TRBJ1-2; 9 bases agree with TRBD1. J lost 6 bases, V lost 4 bases, and 6 bases had no gene match. Germline CDR1 and CDR2: LGHNA and YSLEER. CDR3 length equals 14 residues. The CDR3 here is CASSREQGAHGYTF. The CDR3 DNA follows: TGCGCCAGCAGCCGAGAACAGGGGGCTCATGGCTACACCTTC.

The gene calls are TRBV18 and TRBJ2-3, with D tentatively TRBD1 (5 bases). Germline V gene sequence: CDR1 KGHSH, CDR2 LQKENI. Between the trimmed V and J ends, which lost 5 bases and 0 bases, there was a span of 12 bases. This CDR3 region has 15 residues. This CDR3 reads CASSKFSGSTDTQYF. As DNA, the CDR3 is TGTGCCAGCTCAAAGTTTTCAGGGAGCACAGATACGCAGTATTTT.

This chain links TRBV2 with TRBJ2-1; perhaps TRBD1 as D (6 bases). This CDR3 region has 14 residues. The germline gives CDR1 SNHLY, CDR2 FYNNEI. Between the trimmed V and J ends, which lost 7 bases and 0 bases, there was a span of 10 bases. Written as DNA, the CDR3 is TGTGCCAGCAACAGGGCCAGCTCCTACAATGAGCAGTTCTTC. Translating gives CASNRASSYNEQFF.

The V call is TRBV6-2 or TRBV6-3, the J call TRBJ1-6, with a weak D call TRBD1 (5 bases). Germline CDR1 MNHEY, CDR2 SVGEGT. The length of the CDR3 is 14 residues. V was clipped by 5 bases and J by 6 bases, with 11 bases between them. CDR3 sequence reads: CASSAYRFNSPLHF. Here the CDR3 DNA reads TGTGCCAGCAGTGCCTACAGGTTTAATTCACCCCTCCACTTT.